The clone carrying this T cell receptor beta chain was seen a few times. The data are from a study of CD8+ T cells in alopecia areata. RNA extraction was followed by reverse transcription into cDNA, which acted as the sequencing template. The repertoire was sequenced with immunoSEQ multiplex PCR; TCRdb's copy has only in-frame clones and lacks some. The sample includes over 200,000 clones, approximately 52% of them seen just once. The source was CD4+ T cells sorted from blood, collected at week 0. This clonotype originated in a human donor with alopecia areata.

The chain's CDR3 is CASSLYGTSGNEQYF. The DNA for the CDR3 is TGTGCCAGCAGCTTGTATGGGACCTCAGGAAACGAGCAGTACTTC. The genes are TRBV5-6 and TRBJ2-7, with D perhaps given as TRBD1 or TRBD2 (5 bases each). The CDR3 length is 15 residues. With 1 base removed from V and 5 bases from J, the gap between germline ends came to 16 bases. The V gene's germline CDR1 is SGHDT and CDR2 YYEEEE.